This T cell receptor (beta chain) stems from a study of identical twins. TCRdb analysed the 5' RACE reads with MiXCR anew, one entry per CDR3 protein. Among some 790,000 distinct CDR3 sequences listed, roughly 18% were seen once. Germline V CDR1 and CDR2: DFQATT, SNEGSKA (reference sequence). The CDR3 covers 12 residues. The V end was cut by 1 base, the J end by 8 bases, with 11 bases between. The same specimen was also included in a second study, on T cells expressing NK-cell markers.

The gene calls are TRBV20-1 and TRBJ1-2; D is unresolved. The TCR originated in a woman aged 18-30 years in good health. Sequenced input: PBMCs. The CDR3 loop is CSARARERGYTF. In DNA, the CDR3 is TGCAGTGCTAGAGCACGGGAGAGGGGCTACACCTTC.